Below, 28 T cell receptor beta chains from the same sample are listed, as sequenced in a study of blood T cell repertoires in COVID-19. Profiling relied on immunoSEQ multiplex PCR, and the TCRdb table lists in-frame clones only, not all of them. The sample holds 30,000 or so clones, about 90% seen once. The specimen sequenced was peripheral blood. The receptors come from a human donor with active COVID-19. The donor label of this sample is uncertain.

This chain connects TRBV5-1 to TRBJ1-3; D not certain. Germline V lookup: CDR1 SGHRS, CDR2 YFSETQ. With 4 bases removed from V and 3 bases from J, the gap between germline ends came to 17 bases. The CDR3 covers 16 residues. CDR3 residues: CASSPGSSSGGNTIYF. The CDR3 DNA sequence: TGCGCCAGCAGCCCCGGGTCCTCCTCCGGTGGAAACACCATATATTTT. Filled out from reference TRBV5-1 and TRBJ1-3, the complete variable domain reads KAGVTQTPRYLIKTRGQQVTLSCSPISGHRSVSWYQQTPGQGLQFLFEYFSETQRNKGNFPGRFSGRQFSNSRSEMNVSTLELGDSALYLCASSPGSSSGGNTIYFGEGSWLTVV.

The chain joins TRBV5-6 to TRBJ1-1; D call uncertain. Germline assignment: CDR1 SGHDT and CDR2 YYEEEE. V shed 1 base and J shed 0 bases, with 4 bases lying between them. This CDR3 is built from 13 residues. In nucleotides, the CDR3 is TGTGCCAGCAGCTTGACAATGAACACTGAAGCTTTCTTT. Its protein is CASSLTMNTEAFF.

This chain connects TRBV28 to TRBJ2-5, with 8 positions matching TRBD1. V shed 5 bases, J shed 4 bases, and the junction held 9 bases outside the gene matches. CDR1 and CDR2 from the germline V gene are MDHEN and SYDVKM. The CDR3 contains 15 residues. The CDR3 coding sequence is TGTGCCAGCAGTCGACTTGACAGGGGAAGAGAGACCCAGTACTTC. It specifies CASSRLDRGRETQYF.

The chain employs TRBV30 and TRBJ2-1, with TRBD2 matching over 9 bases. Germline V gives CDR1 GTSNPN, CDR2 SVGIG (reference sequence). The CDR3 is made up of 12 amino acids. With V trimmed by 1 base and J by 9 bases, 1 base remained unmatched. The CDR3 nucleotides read TGTGCCTGGAGTGCTAGCGGGATTGAGCAGTTCTTC. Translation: CAWSASGIEQFF.

The CDR3 bases are TGTGCCAGCAGTTTACAGGAAAACTATGGCTACACCTTC. It specifies CASSLQENYGYTF. The rearrangement uses TRBV2 and TRBJ1-2; TRBD1 is a possible D gene (5 bases). Germline CDR1 SNHLY, CDR2 FYNNEI. Between the trimmed V and J ends, which lost 5 bases and 2 bases, there was a span of 9 bases. CDR3 length: 13 amino acids. The full variable domain, with the rest looked up from reference TRBV2 and TRBJ1-2, is EPEVTQTPSHQVTQMGQEVILRCVPISNHLYFYWYRQILGQKVEFLVSFYNNEISEKSEIFDDQFSVERPDGSNFTLKIRSTKLEDSAMYFCASSLQENYGYTFGSGTRLTVV.

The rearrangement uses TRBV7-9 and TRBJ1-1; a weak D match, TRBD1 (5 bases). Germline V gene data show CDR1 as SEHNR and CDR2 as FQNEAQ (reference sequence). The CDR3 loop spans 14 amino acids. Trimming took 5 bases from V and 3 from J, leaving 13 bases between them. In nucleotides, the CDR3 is TGTGCCAGCAGCCTCCCAGGGTATGACACTGAAGCTTTCTTT. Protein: CASSLPGYDTEAFF.

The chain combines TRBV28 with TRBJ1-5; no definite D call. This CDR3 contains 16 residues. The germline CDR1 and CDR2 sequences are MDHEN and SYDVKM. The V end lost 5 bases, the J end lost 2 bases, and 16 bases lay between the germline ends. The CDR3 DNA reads TGTGCCAGCAGTCCCCCCCGAGGTTTCGGCAATCAGCCCCAGCATTTT. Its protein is CASSPPRGFGNQPQHF.

The CDR3: CASSWSSNQPQHF. In DNA, the CDR3 is TGTGCCAGCAGTTGGAGTAGCAATCAGCCCCAGCATTTT. V and J are TRBV6-5 and TRBJ1-5, with no clear D. V dropped 4 bases and J dropped 0 bases, with 4 bases sitting between them. The germline gives CDR1 MNHEY, CDR2 SVGAGI. The CDR3 has 13 residues.

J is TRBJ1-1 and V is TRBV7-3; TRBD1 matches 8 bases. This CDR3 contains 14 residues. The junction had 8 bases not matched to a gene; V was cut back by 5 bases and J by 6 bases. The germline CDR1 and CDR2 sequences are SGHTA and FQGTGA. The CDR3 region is CASSVQGVSSEAFF. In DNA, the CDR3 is TGTGCCAGCAGCGTACAGGGGGTCTCTTCTGAAGCTTTCTTT.

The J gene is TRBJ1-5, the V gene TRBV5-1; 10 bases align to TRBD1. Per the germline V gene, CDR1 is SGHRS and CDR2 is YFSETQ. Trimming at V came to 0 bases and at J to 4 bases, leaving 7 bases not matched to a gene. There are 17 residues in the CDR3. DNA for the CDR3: TGCGCCAGCAGCTTGGGGGACTCGGGACAGGGGAATCAGCCCCAGCATTTT. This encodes CASSLGDSGQGNQPQHF.

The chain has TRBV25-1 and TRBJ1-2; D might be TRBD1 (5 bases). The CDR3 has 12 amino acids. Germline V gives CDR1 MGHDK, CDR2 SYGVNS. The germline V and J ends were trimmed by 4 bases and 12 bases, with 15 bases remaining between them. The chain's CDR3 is CASSAGNTGDTF. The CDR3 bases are TGTGCCAGCAGTGCGGGAAACACGGGGGACACCTTC.

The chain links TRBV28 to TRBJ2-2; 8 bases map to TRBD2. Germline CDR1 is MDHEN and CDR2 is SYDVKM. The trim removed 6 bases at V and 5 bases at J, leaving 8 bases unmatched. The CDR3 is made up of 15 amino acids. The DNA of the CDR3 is TGTGCCAGCAGACCCACTAGCGGCTCAACCGGGGAGCTGTTTTTT. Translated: CASRPTSGSTGELFF.

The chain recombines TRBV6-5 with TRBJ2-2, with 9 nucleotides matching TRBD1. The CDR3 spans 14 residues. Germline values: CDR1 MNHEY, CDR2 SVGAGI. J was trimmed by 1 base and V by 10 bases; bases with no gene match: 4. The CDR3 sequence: CAIKGQGNTGELFF. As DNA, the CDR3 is TGTGCCATCAAGGGACAGGGGAACACCGGGGAGCTGTTTTTT.

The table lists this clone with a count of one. The CDR3 DNA sequence: TGTGCCAGCAGTGCGCCCCGGGGAACTAGCGGGCACCGGGATGAGCAGTTCTTC. This sequence encodes CASSAPRGTSGHRDEQFF. This chain connects TRBV6-4 to TRBJ2-1, with TRBD2 matching 9 bases. Germline CDR1 MRHNA, CDR2 SNTAGT. With 4 bases clipped from V and 8 bases from J, the junction kept 18 bases outside the gene matches. The length of the CDR3 is 18 residues.

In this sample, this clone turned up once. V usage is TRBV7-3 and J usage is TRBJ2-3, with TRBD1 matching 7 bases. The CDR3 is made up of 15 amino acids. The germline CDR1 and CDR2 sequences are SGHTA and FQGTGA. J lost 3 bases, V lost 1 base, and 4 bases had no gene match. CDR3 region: CASSLKLTGTDTQYF. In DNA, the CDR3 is TGTGCCAGCAGCTTAAAGCTGACAGGGACAGATACGCAGTATTTT.

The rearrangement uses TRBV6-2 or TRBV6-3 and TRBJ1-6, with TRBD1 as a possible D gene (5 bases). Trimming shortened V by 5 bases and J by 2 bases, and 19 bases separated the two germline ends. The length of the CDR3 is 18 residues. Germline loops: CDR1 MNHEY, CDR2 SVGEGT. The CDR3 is CASSHFLPGDTYNSPLHF. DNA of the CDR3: TGTGCCAGCAGTCACTTCCTACCGGGGGATACCTATAATTCACCCCTCCACTTT.

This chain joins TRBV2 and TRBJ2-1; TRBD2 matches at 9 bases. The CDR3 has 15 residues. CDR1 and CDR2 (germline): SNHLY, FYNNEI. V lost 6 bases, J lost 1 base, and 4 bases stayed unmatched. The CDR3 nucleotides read TGTGCCAGCAGGGCTAGCGGGGAGTCCTACAATGAGCAGTTCTTC. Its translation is CASRASGESYNEQFF.

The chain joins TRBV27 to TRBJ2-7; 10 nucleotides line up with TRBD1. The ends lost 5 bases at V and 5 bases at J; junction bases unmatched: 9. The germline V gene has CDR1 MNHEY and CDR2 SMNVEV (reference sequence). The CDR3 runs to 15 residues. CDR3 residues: CASSPRDRGAHEQYF. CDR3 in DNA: TGTGCCAGCAGTCCACGGGACAGGGGTGCCCACGAGCAGTACTTC.

The CDR3 loop reads CATSSRDRGIGDEQFF. The CDR3 DNA reads TGTGCCACCAGCAGCCGGGACAGGGGGATCGGGGATGAGCAGTTCTTC. The chain uses TRBV15 and TRBJ2-1, with TRBD1 matching over 11 bases. CDR1 LNHNV and CDR2 YYDKDF come from the germline V gene (reference sequence). V dropped 3 bases and J dropped 8; count of bases not matched to a gene: 9. CDR3 size: 16 residues.

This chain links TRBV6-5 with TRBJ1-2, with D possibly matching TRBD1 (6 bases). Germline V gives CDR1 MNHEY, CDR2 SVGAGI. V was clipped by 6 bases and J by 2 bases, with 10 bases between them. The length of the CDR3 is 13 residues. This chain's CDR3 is CASSLTGNYGYTF. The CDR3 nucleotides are TGTGCCAGCAGCCTTACAGGGAACTATGGCTACACCTTC.

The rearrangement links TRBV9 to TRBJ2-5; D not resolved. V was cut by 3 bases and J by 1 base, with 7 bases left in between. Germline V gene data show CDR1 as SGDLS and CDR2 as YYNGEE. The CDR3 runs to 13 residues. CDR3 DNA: TGTGCCAGCAGCGCGAACGGCCAAGAGACCCAGTACTTC. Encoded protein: CASSANGQETQYF.

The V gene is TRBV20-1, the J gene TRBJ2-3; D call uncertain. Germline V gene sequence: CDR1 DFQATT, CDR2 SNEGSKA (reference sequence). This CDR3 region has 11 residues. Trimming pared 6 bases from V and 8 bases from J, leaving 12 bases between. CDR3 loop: CSASETVTQYF. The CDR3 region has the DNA TGCAGTGCCTCAGAGACTGTTACGCAGTATTTT.

For the CDR3, the DNA is TGTGCCAGCAGCTTAGTTTGGGGCGACTCTGGGGCCAACGTCCTGACTTTC. Translating it yields CASSLVWGDSGANVLTF. V and J are TRBV11-2 and TRBJ2-6, with D perhaps matching TRBD1 (5 bases). Germline CDR1 is SGHAT and CDR2 is FQNNGV. The CDR3 has 17 amino acids. The V end lost 1 base, the J end lost 0 bases, and 10 bases lay between the germline ends.

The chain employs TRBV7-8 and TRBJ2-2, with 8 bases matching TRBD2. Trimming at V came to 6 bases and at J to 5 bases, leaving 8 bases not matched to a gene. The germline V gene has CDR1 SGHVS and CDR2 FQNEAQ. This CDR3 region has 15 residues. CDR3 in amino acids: CASRSSGSETGELFF. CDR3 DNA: TGTGCCAGCAGATCAAGCGGGAGTGAGACCGGGGAGCTGTTTTTT.

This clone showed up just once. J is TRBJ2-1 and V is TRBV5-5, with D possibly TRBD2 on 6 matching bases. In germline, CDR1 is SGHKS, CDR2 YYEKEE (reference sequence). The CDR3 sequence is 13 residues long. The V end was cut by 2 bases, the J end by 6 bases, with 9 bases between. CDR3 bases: TGTGCCAGCAGCTTTCTAGCGAGCAATGAGCAGTTCTTC. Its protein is CASSFLASNEQFF.

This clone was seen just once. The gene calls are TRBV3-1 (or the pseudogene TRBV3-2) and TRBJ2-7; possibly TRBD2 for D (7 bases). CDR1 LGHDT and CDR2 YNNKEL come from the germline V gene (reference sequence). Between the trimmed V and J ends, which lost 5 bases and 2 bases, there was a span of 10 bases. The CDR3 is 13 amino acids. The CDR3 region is CASSFGGPYEQYF. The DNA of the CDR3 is TGTGCCAGCAGCTTCGGGGGGCCCTACGAGCAGTACTTC.

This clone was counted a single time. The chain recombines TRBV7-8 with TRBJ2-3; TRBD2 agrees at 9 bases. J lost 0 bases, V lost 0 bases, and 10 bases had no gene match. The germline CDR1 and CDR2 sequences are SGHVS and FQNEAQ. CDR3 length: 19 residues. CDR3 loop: CASSLALGGRVSSTDTQYF. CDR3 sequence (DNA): TGTGCCAGCAGCTTAGCGCTTGGCGGGAGGGTTTCTAGCACAGATACGCAGTATTTT.

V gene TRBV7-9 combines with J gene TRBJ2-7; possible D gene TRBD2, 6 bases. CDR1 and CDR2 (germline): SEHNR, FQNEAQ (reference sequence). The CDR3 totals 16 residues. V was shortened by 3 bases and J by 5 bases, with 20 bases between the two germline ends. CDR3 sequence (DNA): TGTGCCAGCAGCTTCCTAAGGGGCGGGATAAACCACGAGCAGTACTTC. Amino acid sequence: CASSFLRGGINHEQYF.